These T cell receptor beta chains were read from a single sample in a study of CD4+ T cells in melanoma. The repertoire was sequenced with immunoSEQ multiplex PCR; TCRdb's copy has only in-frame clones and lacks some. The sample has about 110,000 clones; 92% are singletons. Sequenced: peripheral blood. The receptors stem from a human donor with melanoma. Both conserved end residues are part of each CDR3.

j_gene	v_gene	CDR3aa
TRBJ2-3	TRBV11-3	CASGKGGTDTQYF
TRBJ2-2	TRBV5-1	CASSPDGRGELFF
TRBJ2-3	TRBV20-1	CSAGGPDTQYF
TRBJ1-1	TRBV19	CASGPHRVNTEAFF
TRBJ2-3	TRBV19	CASSIRAGGATGTDTQYF
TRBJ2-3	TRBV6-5	CASRTRSTDTQYF
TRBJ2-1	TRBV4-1	CASSQDPARDNEQFF
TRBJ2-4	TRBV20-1	CSAPLNIQYF
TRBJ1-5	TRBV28	CASRRQEGQPQHF
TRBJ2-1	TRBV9	CASSVDPGQVKGEQFF
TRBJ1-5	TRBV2	CASSVGRGRNQPQHF
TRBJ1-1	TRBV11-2	CASSLGVRGRDTEAFF
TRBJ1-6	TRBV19	CASSRDRGNSPLHF
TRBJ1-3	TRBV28	CASSSLDRGLYGNTIYF
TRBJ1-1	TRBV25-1	CASSEKGPMDPNTEAFF
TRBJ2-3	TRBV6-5	CASSYADTQYF
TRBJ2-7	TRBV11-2	CASSIRTSGTYEQYF
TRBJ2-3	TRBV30	CAWSRGLSTDTQYF
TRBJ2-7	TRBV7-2	CASSLGTTYYEQYF
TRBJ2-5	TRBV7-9	CASGLMTGMETQYF
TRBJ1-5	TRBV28	CASRGGQGGSQPQHF